This T cell receptor beta chain stems from a study of control samples from healthy donors and cancer patients. Germline V gene data show CDR1 as GTSNPN and CDR2 as SVGIG (reference sequence). After removal of 0 bases from V and 4 bases from J, the junction contained 8 bases not matched to a gene. The CDR3 spans 15 residues. Sequenced by immunoSEQ multiplex PCR; TCRdb stores in-frame clones only, minus some. The sample includes some 170,000 clones, 95% to 96% of them seen just once. The source is a woman younger than 45 in good health. Sample: blood. The chain is built from TRBV30 and TRBJ2-5; 7 bases agree with TRBD2. The CDR3: CAWSVHAGVGETQYF. CDR3 nucleotides: TGTGCCTGGAGTGTGCACGCGGGAGTGGGAGAGACCCAGTACTTC.